Sequencing of this T cell receptor (beta chain) was carried out in a study of tumor-infiltrating lymphocytes in primary liver carcinoma. As for the study in general: Productive TCRbeta read counts per sample ran from roughly 3.3 to 6.8 million and were similar across tissue types.

TCR beta cDNA was reverse-transcribed from about 500 ng of total RNA. The reaction used a constant-region primer and ProtoScript II reverse transcriptase. For TCR beta, libraries were produced by three nested multiplex PCR rounds using slightly modified ARM-PCR. TRBV1-TRBV30 forward primers paired with a C-beta reverse primer were used in the first two PCR rounds, which ran around 10 cycles each. In TCRdb, the multiplex PCR reads were re-called with MiXCR into one record per CDR3 protein. The data show fewer than 150,000 distinct CDR3 sequences, around two thirds seen once. About this clonotype itself: The junction departs from the called germline gene at one end, perhaps through a read error.

For each extraction, RNA and DNA were obtained together from about 21-30 mg of unsorted bulk tissue. This CDR3 has 15 residues. Germline V gene sequence: CDR1 SGHAT, CDR2 FQNNGV. Sequencing was done on a sample of liver tumor tissue from sampling region 1. The subset here: tumor region T1, superior pole. This receptor was identified in a woman aged 55-69 years with primary liver carcinoma and hepatitis B virus infection. The V gene is TRBV11-2, the J gene TRBJ2-3, with D possibly TRBD2 on 6 matching bases. CDR3 sequence (DNA): TGTGCCAGCAGGTTTGGCGGGATCATCACAGATGCGCAGTATTTT. Encoded protein: CASRFGGIITDAQYF. Based on the CDR3 plus reference TRBV11-2 and TRBJ2-3, the full variable domain is EAGVAQSPRYKIIEKRQSVAFWCNPISGHATLYWYQQILGQGPKLLIQFQNNGVVDDSQLPKDRFSAERLKGVDSTLKIQPAKLEDSAVYLCASRFGGIITDAQYFGPGTRLTVL.